The subject of this entry is one T cell receptor beta chain. The target antigen is unknown. Researchers prepared the TCRbeta library using unique molecular identifiers, the study reports. One entry per CDR3 protein results from TCRdb running MiXCR on the PCR reads. The sample includes approximately 800,000 distinct CDR3 sequences, about 16% of them seen just once. The data were taken from a study of T-cell reconstitution after alpha-beta-depleted transplantation in children. Overall study findings and caveats: Hyperexpanded clones declined; after one year, newly produced T cells mostly supplied diversity.

The CDR3 is made up of 12 amino acids. Trimming cost V 3 bases and J 8 bases, with 10 bases left between them. The sample consisted of PBMCs, mostly from graft donor cells, taken 360 days after TCRalphabeta/CD19-depleted stem cell transplant. The V gene is TRBV12-3 or TRBV12-4, the J gene TRBJ1-2, with D uncertain. The clonotype originates from a male patient younger than 18 who had a stem cell transplant for acute lymphoblastic leukemia, so the T cells may come from the graft donor. In DNA, the CDR3 is TGTGCCAGCAGTTTGACCCTGACAGGCTACACCTTC. Translated, it gives CASSLTLTGYTF.